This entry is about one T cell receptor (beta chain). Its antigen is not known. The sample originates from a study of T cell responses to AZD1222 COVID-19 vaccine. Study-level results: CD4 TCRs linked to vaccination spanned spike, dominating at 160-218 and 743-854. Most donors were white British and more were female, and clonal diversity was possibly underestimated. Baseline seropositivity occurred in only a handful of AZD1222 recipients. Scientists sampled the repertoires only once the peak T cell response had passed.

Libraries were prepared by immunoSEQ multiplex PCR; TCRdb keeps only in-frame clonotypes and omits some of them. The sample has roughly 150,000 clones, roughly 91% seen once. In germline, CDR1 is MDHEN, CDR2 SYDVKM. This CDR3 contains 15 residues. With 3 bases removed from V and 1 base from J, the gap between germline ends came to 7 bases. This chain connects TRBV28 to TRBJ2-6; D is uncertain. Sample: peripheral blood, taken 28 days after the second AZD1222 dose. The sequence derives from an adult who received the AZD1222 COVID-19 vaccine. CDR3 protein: CASSFGNSGANVLTF. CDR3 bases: TGTGCCAGCAGTTTCGGCAATTCTGGGGCCAACGTCCTGACTTTC.